This T cell receptor (beta chain) is from a study of regulatory T cells in long-lasting Graves disease. Findings of the study overall: Persistent disease exhibited a predilection for TRBV28, TRBJ1-2 and TRBJ2-5. Small numbers of samples may have cut accuracy.

According to the study, TCR beta libraries were built with iRepertoire HTBI primers and CDR3-region Arm-PCR. From the multiplex PCR reads, TCRdb called clonotypes with MiXCR, one entry per CDR3 protein. The sample includes approximately 440,000 distinct CDR3 sequences, roughly a quarter of them seen just once. Per the germline V gene, CDR1 is LNHDA and CDR2 is SQIVND (reference sequence). V shed 6 bases, J shed 5 bases, and the junction held 11 bases outside the gene matches. The CDR3 has 15 amino acids. In regard to this clonotype: Antigen unknown.

The time point is: persistent/refractory GD, antithyroid drugs over 5 years with positive TRAb. Following extraction of RNA from PBMCs, that RNA was used to make the TCR library. This material consisted of peripheral blood mononuclear cells (PBMCs), taken when the disease was refractory, from a patient treated with antithyroid drugs. The chain carries TRBV19 and TRBJ2-7; 9 bases are a match to TRBD1. This clonotype was obtained from a female donor with Graves disease. The CDR3 DNA follows: TGTGCCAGTAGGATACAGGGGGCAAGCAACGACGAGCAGTACTTC. Its protein product is CASRIQGASNDEQYF.